This T cell receptor (beta chain) was recovered during a study of response to subunit inactivated influenza vaccine. General study findings and limits: Authors suggested each seasonal influenza vaccination recruits few new T cells.

This clonotype was seen repeatedly, ten times or more. Its antigen is undetermined. MiXCR, applied by TCRdb to the RT-PCR reads, yields one record per CDR3 protein. The sample includes more than 400,000 distinct CDR3 sequences, roughly 11% of them seen just once. Germline V gene data show CDR1 as DFQATT and CDR2 as SNEGSKA (reference sequence). This CDR3 has 13 residues. Trimming removed 5 bases at V and 6 bases at J, with 14 bases between. The V and J genes are TRBV20-1 and TRBJ2-1, with no clear D. This clonotype was sampled from a man aged 50 to 60 who received an inactivated influenza vaccine. This material consisted of PBMCs from blood, taken 40 to 50 days after vaccination. CDR3 region: CSALRPRINEQFF. In DNA, the CDR3 is TGCAGTGCTCTGCGACCACGTATCAATGAGCAGTTCTTC.